This TCR beta chain was retrieved from a study of post-analysis software for immune sequencing data. General study points: Five or six TRBV segments, TRBV5-6, TRBV5-1 and TRBV20-1 among them, were found more frequent in patients than controls.

On this clonotype: The antigen remains undetermined.

The germline V gene has CDR1 MNHEY and CDR2 SVGEGT. The CDR3 length is 16 residues. Trimming removed 2 bases from V and 7 bases from J; junction bases left unmatched: 7. Unique molecular identifiers were carried by the TCR beta cDNA libraries. A single record per CDR3 protein comes from TCRdb applying MiXCR to the PCR reads. Found here are a few hundred thousand distinct CDR3 sequences, roughly 35% of them singletons; the top ten hold 10% to 15%. The sequenced sample was blood. V gene TRBV6-2 or TRBV6-3 combines with J gene TRBJ2-1; TRBD2 matches at 11 bases. The clonotype was recovered from a girl under 18 with multiple sclerosis. The CDR3 spells CASSYALLAGDNEQFF. The CDR3, as DNA: TGTGCCAGCAGTTACGCCCTACTAGCGGGGGATAATGAGCAGTTCTTC.